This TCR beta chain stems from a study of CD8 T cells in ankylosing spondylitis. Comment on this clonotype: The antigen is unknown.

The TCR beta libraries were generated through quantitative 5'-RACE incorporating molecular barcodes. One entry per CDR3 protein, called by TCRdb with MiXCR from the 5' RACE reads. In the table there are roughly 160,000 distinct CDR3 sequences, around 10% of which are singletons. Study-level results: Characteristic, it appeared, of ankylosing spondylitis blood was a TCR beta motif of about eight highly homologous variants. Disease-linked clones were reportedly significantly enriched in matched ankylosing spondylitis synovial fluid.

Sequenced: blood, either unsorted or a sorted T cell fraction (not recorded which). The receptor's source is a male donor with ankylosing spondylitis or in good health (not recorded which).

The CDR3 loop is CASQGPDSNTGELFF. DNA for the CDR3: TGTGCCAGCCAGGGGCCAGACTCGAACACCGGGGAGCTGTTTTTT. This chain links TRBV7-9 with TRBJ2-2; D possibly corresponds to TRBD1 (6 bases). V dropped 8 bases and J dropped 0 bases, with 13 bases sitting between them. This CDR3 region has 15 residues. Per the germline V gene, CDR1 is SEHNR and CDR2 is FQNEAQ (reference sequence).